This TCR beta chain comes out of a study of OX40 agonist ivuxolimab in advanced cancers. The protocol was immunoSEQ multiplex PCR, while the TCRdb copy is restricted to in-frame clones and leaves out a portion. Found here are around 64,000 clones, roughly 80% of them singletons; the top ten hold 5%. Germline values: CDR1 MNHNS, CDR2 SASEGT. The CDR3 has 15 residues. Losses at the gene ends were 3 bases for V and 5 bases for J; bases not matched to a gene: 4. Sequencing used CD4+ or CD8+ T cells sorted from blood, obtained in a trial of the OX40 agonist ivuxolimab. This receptor was identified in an adult with an advanced solid tumor such as melanoma, head and neck, liver or kidney cancer. The rearrangement joins TRBV6-1 to TRBJ1-5; 10 positions agree with TRBD1. The CDR3 loop reads CASSDSGTGDQPQHF. The CDR3 nucleotides are TGTGCCAGCAGTGATTCGGGGACAGGGGATCAGCCCCAGCATTTT.